This T cell receptor (beta chain) is from a study of blood T cell repertoires in COVID-19. At the level of the study: Sample material is recorded as cDNA or gDNA derived from T cells, B-cell-depleted T cells, or PBMCs.

This CDR3 has 15 residues. Per the germline V gene, CDR1 is MNHEY and CDR2 is SVGAGI. V dropped 0 bases and J dropped 7; count of bases not matched to a gene: 1. Authors' processing steps: By means of reference gene primer amplification, nucleated cell counts were estimated. Only in-frame clones appear in the TCRdb table, and some are missing; sequencing was by immunoSEQ multiplex PCR. V, J and clone size derive from that table, while D and trimming were established from the DNA sequence. The data show some 130,000 clones, about four fifths seen once. The chain has TRBV6-5 and TRBJ2-2; 11 nucleotides agree with TRBD1. This sequence originates from a woman under 40 who had recovered from COVID-19. Sequencing was carried out using peripheral blood. The CDR3 loop reads CASSYSGTGGGELFF. CDR3 DNA: TGTGCCAGCAGTTACTCAGGGACAGGGGGCGGGGAGCTGTTTTTT.